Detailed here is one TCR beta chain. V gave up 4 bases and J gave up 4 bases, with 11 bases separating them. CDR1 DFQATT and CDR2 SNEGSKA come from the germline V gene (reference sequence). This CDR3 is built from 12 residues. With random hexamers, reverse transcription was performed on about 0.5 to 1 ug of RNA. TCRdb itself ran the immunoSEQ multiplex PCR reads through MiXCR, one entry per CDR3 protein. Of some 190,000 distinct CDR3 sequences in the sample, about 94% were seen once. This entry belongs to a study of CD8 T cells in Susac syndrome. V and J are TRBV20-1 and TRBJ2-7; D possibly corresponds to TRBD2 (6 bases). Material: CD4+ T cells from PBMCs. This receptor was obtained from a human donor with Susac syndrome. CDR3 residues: CSAKDGGYEQYF. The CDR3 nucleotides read TGCAGTGCTAAGGATGGAGGGTACGAGCAGTACTTC.